This is a list of T cell receptor beta chains from one sample in a study of cytomegalovirus exposure and HLA in healthy donors. Sequenced by immunoSEQ multiplex PCR; TCRdb stores in-frame clones only, minus some. The sample consists of approximately 160,000 clones, roughly 80% of them appearing once. Sequenced sample: PBMCs. The source is a woman younger than 35 in good health and CMV-seronegative. Each CDR3 is given with its conserved first and last residue. A D gene is named only where the DNA matches it firmly. Clone size appears in some rows only: once, few, many, or a class for an expanded clone.

TRBV5-1	NA	NA	TRBJ1-1	CASSLNFGSEAFF	TGCGCCAGCAGCTTGAATTTCGGGTCTGAAGCTTTCTTT
TRBV4-1	NA	few	TRBJ1-4	CASSPPGGTTNEKLFF	TGCGCCAGCAGCCCACCAGGAGGGACAACTAATGAAAAACTGTTTTTT
TRBV5-1	TRBD2	NA	TRBJ2-3	CASRGIAGQSTDTQYF	TGCGCCAGCAGAGGAATAGCGGGGCAGAGCACAGATACGCAGTATTTT
TRBV4-2	NA	NA	TRBJ1-2	CASSQVGDSNYGYTF	TGTGCCAGCAGCCAAGTCGGAGACAGCAACTATGGCTACACCTTC
TRBV28	NA	few	TRBJ1-2	CASVMTDSLHYGYTF	TGTGCCAGCGTAATGACGGACAGCCTTCACTATGGCTACACCTTC
TRBV18	NA	NA	TRBJ2-7	CASSPGQGGKGSYEQYF	TGTGCCAGCTCACCTGGCCAGGGCGGGAAGGGCTCCTACGAGCAGTACTTC
TRBV5-1	NA	NA	TRBJ2-4	CASSLTGQINIQYF	TGCGCCAGCAGCTTAACAGGGCAGATTAACATTCAGTACTTC
TRBV23-1	TRBD1	few	TRBJ1-4	CASSQWAQGEKDEKLFF	TGCGCCAGCAGTCAATGGGCCCAGGGGGAGAAGGATGAAAAACTGTTTTTT
TRBV7-9	TRBD1	once	TRBJ1-3	CASSFRSQGRGNTIYF	TGTGCCAGCAGCTTCCGCTCACAGGGGAGAGGAAACACCATATATTTT
TRBV29-1	NA	NA	TRBJ2-1	CSAGLQGNEQFF	TGCAGCGCTGGCCTTCAGGGTAATGAGCAGTTCTTC
TRBV28	TRBD1	few	TRBJ2-7	CASSTPQRGLSYEQYF	TGTGCCAGCAGCACCCCCCAAAGGGGGCTATCCTACGAGCAGTACTTC
TRBV27	TRBD2	NA	TRBJ2-3	CASSSSGATSTDTQYF	TGTGCCAGCAGTTCTAGCGGGGCGACCAGCACAGATACGCAGTATTTT
TRBV6-5	NA	NA	TRBJ1-2	CASRPRGNYGYTF	TGTGCCAGCAGACCCAGGGGCAACTATGGCTACACCTTC
TRBV19	NA	NA	TRBJ2-2	CASNGRRSGELFF	TGTGCCAGTAATGGGAGAAGATCCGGGGAGCTGTTTTTT
TRBV15	TRBD1	NA	TRBJ2-7	CATARDRGHYEQYF	TGTGCCACAGCACGGGACAGGGGGCACTACGAGCAGTACTTC
TRBV19	NA	once	TRBJ2-7	CASSISRDGNEQYF	TGTGCCAGTAGTATCTCCAGAGACGGGAACGAGCAGTACTTC
TRBV6-6	NA	NA	TRBJ2-7	CASSSPRDKQYEQYF	TGTGCCAGCAGTTCCCCAAGGGACAAGCAGTACGAGCAGTACTTC